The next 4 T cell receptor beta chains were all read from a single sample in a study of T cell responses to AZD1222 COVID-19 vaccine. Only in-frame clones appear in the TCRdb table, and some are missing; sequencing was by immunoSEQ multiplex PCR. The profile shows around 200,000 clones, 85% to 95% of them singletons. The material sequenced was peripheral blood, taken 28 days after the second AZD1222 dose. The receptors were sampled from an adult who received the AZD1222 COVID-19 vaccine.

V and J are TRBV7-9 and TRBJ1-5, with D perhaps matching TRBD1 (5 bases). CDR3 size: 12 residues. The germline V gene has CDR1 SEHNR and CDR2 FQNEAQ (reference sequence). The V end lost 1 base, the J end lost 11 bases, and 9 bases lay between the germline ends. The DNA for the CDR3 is TGTGCCAGCAGCTTAGAGGGGCGCGCCCAGCATTTT. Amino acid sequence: CASSLEGRAQHF.

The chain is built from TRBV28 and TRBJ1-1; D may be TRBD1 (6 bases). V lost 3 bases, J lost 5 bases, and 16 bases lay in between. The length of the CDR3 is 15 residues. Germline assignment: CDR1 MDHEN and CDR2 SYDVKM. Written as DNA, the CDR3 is TGTGCCAGCAGTTTTCGGGGACAAATTATAACTGAAGCTTTCTTT. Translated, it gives CASSFRGQIITEAFF.

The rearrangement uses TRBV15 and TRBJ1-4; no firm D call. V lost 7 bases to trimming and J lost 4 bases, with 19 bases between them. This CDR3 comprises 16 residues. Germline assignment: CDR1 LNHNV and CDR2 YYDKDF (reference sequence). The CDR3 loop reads CATNPGDARLNEKLFF. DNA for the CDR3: TGTGCCACCAACCCCGGAGACGCTAGACTTAATGAAAAACTGTTTTTT. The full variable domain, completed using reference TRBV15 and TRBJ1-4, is DAMVIQNPRYQVTQFGKPVTLSCSQTLNHNVMYWYQQKSSQAPKLLFHYYDKDFNNEADTPDNFQSRRPNTSFCFLDIRSPGLGDTAMYLCATNPGDARLNEKLFFGSGTQLSVL.

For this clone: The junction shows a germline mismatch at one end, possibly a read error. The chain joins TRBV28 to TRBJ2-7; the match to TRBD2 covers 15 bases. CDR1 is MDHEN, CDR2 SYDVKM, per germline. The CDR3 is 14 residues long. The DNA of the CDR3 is TGTGCCAGCAGGAAGACCGGGACTAGCGGGAGGCCAACGTTC. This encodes CASRKTGTSGRPTF. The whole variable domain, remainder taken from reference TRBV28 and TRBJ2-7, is DVKVTQSSRYLVKRTGEKVFLECVQDMDHENMFWYRQDPGLGLRLIYFSYDVKMKEKGDIPEGYSVSREKKERFSLILESASTNQTSMYLCASRKTGTSGRPTFGPGTRLTVT.